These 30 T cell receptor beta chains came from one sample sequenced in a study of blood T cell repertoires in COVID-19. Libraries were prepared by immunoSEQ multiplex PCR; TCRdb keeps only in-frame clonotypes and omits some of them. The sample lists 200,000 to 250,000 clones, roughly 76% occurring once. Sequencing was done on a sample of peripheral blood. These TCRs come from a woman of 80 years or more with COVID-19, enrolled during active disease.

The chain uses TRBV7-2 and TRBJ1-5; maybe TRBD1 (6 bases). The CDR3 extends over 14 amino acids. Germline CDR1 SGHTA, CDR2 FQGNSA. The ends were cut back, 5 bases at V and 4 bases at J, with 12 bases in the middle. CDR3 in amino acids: CASSERTANQPQHF. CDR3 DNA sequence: TGTGCCAGCAGCGAAAGGACAGCTAATCAGCCCCAGCATTTT.

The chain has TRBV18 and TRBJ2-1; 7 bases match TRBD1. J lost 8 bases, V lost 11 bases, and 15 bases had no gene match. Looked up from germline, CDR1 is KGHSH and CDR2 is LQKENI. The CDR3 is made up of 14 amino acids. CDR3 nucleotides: TGTGCCGGGTCATCCTACAGGGGCGTGGATGAGCAGTTCTTC. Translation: CAGSSYRGVDEQFF.

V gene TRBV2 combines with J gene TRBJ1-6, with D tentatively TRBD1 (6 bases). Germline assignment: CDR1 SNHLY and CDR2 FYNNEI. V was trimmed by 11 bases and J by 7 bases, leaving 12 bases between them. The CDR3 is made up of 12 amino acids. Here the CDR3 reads CASKRGNSPLHF. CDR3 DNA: TGTGCCTCTAAGAGGGGGAATTCACCCCTCCACTTT.

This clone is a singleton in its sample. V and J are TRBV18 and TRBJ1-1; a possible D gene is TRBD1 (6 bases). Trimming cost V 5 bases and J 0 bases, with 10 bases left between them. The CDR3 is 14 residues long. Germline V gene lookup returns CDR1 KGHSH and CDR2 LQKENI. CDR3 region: CASSKDRLNTEAFF. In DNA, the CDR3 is TGTGCCAGCTCAAAGGACAGACTGAACACTGAAGCTTTCTTT.

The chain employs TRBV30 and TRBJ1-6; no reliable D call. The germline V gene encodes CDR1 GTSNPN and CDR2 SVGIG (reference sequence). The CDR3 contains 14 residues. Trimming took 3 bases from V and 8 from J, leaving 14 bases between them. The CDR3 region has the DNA TGTGCCTGGAGCCAGCGAGGCCGAGATTCACCCCTCCACTTT. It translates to CAWSQRGRDSPLHF.

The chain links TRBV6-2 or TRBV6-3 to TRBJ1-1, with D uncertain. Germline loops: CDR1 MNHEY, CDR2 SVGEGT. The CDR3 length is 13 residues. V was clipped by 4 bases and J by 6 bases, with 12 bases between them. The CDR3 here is CASSFTQNSEAFF. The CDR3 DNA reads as TGTGCCAGCAGTTTTACTCAAAATTCTGAAGCTTTCTTT.

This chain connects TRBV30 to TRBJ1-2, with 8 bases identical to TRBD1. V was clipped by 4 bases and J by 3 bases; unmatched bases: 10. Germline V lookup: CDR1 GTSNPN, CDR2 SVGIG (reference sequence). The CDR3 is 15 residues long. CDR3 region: CAWMGSPGGDYGYTF. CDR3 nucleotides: TGTGCCTGGATGGGGAGCCCAGGGGGCGACTATGGCTACACCTTC.

The CDR3 bases are TGCAGCGTTGAAGATCAACAGGGATACGAGCAGTACTTC. This codes for CSVEDQQGYEQYF. The chain couples TRBV29-1 to TRBJ2-7, with D possibly being TRBD1 (6 bases). V dropped 0 bases and J dropped 4 bases, with 10 bases sitting between them. CDR1 SQVTM and CDR2 ANQGSEA come from the germline V gene. The CDR3 has 13 amino acids.

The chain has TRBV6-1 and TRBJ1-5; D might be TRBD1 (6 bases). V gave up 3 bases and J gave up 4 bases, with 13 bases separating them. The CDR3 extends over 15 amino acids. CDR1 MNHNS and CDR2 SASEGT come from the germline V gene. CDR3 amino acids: CASSDQGNSNQPQHF. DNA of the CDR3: TGTGCCAGCAGTGACCAGGGGAATAGTAATCAGCCCCAGCATTTT.

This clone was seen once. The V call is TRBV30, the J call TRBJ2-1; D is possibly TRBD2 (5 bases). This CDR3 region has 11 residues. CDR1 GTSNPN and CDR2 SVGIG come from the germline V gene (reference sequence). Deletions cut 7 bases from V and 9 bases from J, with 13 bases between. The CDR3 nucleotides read TGTGCCTCCGCAGAGAGGGCTGAGCAGTTCTTC. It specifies CASAERAEQFF.

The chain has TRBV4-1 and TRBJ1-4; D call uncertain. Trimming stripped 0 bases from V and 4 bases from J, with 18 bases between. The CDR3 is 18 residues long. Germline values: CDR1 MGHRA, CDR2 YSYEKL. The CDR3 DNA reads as TGCGCCAGCAGCCAAGATTTGGGCGGGCGCGGGCTTAATGAAAAACTGTTTTTT. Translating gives CASSQDLGGRGLNEKLFF.

The CDR3 DNA reads TGTGCCAGCAGCTTAGGCCGGGGGTCTACGGATACGCAGTATTTT. It is translated as CASSLGRGSTDTQYF. The V and J genes are TRBV7-2 and TRBJ2-3; a weak D match, TRBD2 (6 bases). The germline V gene encodes CDR1 SGHTA and CDR2 FQGNSA. Trimming left V 1 base short and J 6 bases short, with 14 bases between. The CDR3 has 15 amino acids. The full variable domain, rest sourced from reference TRBV7-2 and TRBJ2-3, is GAGVSQSPSNKVTEKGKDVELRCDPISGHTALYWYRQSLGQGLEFLIYFQGNSAPDKSGLPSDRFSAERTGGSVSTLTIQRTQQEDSAVYLCASSLGRGSTDTQYFGPGTRLTVL.

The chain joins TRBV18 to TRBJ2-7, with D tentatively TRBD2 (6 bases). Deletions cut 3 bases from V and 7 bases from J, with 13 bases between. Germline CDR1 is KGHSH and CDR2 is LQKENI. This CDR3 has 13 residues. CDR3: CASSPTQGREQYF. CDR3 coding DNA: TGTGCCAGCTCACCCACTCAAGGGAGGGAGCAGTACTTC.

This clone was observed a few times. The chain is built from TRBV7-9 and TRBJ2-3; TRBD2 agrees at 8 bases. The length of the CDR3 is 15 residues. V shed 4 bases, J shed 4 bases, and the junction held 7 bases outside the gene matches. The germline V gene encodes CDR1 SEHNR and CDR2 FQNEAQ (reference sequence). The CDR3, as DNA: TGTGCCAGCAGCTCCCGGGGGGGGGTGCCAGATACGCAGTATTTT. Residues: CASSSRGGVPDTQYF. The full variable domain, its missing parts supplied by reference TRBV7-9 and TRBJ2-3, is DTGVSQNPRHKITKRGQNVTFRCDPISEHNRLYWYRQTLGQGPEFLTYFQNEAQLEKSRLLSDRFSAERPKGSFSTLEIQRTEQGDSAMYLCASSSRGGVPDTQYFGPGTRLTVL.

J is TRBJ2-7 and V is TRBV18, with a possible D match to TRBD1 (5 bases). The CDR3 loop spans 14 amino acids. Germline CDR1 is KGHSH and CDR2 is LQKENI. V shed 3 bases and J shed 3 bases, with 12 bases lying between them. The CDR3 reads CASSPRGLLYEQYF. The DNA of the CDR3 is TGTGCCAGCTCACCTAGGGGTCTCCTCTACGAGCAGTACTTC.

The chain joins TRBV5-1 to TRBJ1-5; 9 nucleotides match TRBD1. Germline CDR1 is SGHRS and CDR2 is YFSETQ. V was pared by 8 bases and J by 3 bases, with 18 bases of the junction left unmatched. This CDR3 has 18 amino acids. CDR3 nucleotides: TGCGCCAGTAGAAGCAGGGGGAAAAGGGACAGGGTCAATCAGCCCCAGCATTTT. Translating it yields CASRSRGKRDRVNQPQHF.

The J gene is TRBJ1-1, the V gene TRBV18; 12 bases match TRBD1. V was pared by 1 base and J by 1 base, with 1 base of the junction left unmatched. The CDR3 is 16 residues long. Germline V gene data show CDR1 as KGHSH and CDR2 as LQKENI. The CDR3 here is CASSPLGQGANTEAFF. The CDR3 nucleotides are TGTGCCAGCTCACCACTGGGACAGGGGGCGAACACTGAAGCTTTCTTT.

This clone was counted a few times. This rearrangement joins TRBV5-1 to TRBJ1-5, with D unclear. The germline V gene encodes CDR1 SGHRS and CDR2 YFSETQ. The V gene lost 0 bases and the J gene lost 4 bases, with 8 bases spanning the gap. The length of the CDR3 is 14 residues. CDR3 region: CASSLGANNQPQHF. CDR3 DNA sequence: TGCGCCAGCAGCTTGGGAGCGAATAATCAGCCCCAGCATTTT.

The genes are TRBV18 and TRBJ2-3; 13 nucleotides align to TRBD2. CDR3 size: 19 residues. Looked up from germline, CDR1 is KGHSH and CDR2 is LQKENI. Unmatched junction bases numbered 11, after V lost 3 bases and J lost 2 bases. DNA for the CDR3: TGTGCCAGCTCACCTACAAAGACGGGACTAGCGGGGTACACAGATACGCAGTATTTT. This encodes CASSPTKTGLAGYTDTQYF.

The CDR3 nucleotides are TGTGCCAGCAGCCTAGCGGACAGGGGCAATGAGCAGTTCTTC. Protein: CASSLADRGNEQFF. The rearrangement uses TRBV4-2 and TRBJ2-1; 9 bases line up with TRBD1. Germline CDR1 reads LGHNA; CDR2 reads YNFKEQ. V lost 4 bases to trimming and J lost 6 bases; unmatched junction nucleotides: 4. CDR3 size: 14 residues.

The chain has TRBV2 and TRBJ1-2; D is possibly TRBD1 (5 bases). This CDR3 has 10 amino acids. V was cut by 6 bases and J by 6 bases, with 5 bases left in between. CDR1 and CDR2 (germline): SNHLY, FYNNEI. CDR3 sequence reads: CASSRDGYTF. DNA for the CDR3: TGTGCCAGCAGCAGGGATGGCTACACCTTC.

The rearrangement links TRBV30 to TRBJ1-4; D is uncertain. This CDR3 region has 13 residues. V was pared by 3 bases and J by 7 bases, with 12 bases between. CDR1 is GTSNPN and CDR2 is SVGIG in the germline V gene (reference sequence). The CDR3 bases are TGTGCCTGGAGGCTGGCCGGGAGTGAAAAACTGTTTTTT. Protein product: CAWRLAGSEKLFF.

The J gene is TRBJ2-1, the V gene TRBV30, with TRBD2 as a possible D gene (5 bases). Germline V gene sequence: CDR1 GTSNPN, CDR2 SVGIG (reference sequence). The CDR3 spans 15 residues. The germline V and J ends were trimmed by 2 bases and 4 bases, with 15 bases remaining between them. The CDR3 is CAWSPHPPGYNEQFF. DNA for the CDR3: TGTGCCTGGAGTCCCCACCCCCCGGGGTACAATGAGCAGTTCTTC.

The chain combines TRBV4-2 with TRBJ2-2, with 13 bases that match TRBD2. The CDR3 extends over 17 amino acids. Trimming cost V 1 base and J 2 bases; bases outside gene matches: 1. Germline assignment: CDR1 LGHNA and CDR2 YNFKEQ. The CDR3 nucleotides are TGTGCCAGCAGCCAAGGACTAGCGGGGGGCAACACCGGGGAGCTGTTTTTT. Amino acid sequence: CASSQGLAGGNTGELFF.

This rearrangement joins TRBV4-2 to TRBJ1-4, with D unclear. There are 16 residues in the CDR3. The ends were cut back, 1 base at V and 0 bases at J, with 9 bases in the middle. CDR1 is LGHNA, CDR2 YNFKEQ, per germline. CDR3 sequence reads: CASSQAVEATNEKLFF. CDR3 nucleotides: TGTGCCAGCAGCCAAGCGGTCGAAGCAACTAATGAAAAACTGTTTTTT.

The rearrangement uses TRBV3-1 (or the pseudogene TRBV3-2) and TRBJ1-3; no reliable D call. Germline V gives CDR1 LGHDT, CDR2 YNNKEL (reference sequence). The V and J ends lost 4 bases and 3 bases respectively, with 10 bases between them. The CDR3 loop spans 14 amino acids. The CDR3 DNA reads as TGTGCCAGCAGCCCCCCAGGACTTGGAAACACCATATATTTT. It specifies CASSPPGLGNTIYF.

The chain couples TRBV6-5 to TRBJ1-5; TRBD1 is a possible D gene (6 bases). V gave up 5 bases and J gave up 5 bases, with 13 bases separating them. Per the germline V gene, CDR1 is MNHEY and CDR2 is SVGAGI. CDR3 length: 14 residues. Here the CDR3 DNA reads TGTGCCAGCAGTCGACAGGAGAAGGATCAGCCCCAGCATTTT. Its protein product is CASSRQEKDQPQHF.

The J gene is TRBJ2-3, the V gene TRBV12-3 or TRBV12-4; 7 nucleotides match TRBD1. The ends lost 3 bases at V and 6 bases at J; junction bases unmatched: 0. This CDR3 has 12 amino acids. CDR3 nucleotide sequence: TGTGCCAGCAGTTTGACAGGGGATACGCAGTATTTT. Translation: CASSLTGDTQYF.

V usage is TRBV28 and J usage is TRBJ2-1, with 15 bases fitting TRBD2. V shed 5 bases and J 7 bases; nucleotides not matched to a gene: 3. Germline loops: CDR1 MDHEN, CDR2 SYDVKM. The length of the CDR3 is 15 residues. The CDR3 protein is CASSPGLAGGNEQFF. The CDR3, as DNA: TGTGCCAGCAGTCCCGGACTAGCGGGAGGGAATGAGCAGTTCTTC.

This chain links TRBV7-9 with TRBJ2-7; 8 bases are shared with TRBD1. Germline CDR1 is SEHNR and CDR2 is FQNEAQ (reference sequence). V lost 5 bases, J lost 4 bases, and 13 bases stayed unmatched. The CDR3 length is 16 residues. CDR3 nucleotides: TGTGCCAGCAGCCACGGACAGGGCTCGGGGTTTTACGAGCAGTACTTC. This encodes CASSHGQGSGFYEQYF.